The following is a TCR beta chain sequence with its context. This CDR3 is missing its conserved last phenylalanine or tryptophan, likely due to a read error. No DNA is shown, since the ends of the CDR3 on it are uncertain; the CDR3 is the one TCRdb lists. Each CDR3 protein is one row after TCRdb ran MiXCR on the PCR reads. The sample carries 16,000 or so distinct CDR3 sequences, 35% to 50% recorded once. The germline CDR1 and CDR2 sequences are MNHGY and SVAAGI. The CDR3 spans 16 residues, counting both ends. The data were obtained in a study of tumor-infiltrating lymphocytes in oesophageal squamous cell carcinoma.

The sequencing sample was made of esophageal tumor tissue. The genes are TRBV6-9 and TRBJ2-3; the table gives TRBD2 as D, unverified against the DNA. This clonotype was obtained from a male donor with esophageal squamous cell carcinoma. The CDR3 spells CASSYRGGGSPLHFGN.